One sample yielded the 26 T cell receptor beta chains listed below, sequenced in a study of blood T cells in healthy people across ages. A second PCR, run for about 6 to 11 cycles, used a sample-barcoded 5' primer plus a J-beta primer mix. TCRdb used MiXCR to reprocess the 5' RACE reads, holding one entry per CDR3 protein. The sample holds approximately 1.5 million distinct CDR3 sequences, less than 45% seen once. The sequencing input was blood. All receptors come from a woman under 30 in good health.

The genes are TRBV7-3 and TRBJ2-7, with TRBD1 identical over 8 bases. V shed 3 bases and J 0 bases; nucleotides not matched to a gene: 4. Per the germline V gene, CDR1 is SGHTA and CDR2 is FQGTGA. The CDR3 is made up of 15 amino acids. In nucleotides, the CDR3 is TGTGCCAGCAGCTTCGGACAGGGACCCTCCTACGAGCAGTACTTC. Residues: CASSFGQGPSYEQYF.

The chain employs TRBV3-1 and TRBJ1-1; D is undetermined. Germline V gene data show CDR1 as LGHDT and CDR2 as YNNKEL (reference sequence). This CDR3 region has 12 residues. Trimming removed 4 bases at V and 8 bases at J, with 11 bases between. CDR3 in DNA: TGTGCCAGCAGCCGTGAGAGGCAAGAAGCTTTCTTT. It codes for CASSRERQEAFF. Full variable domain (missing parts from reference TRBV3-1 and TRBJ1-1): DTAVSQTPKYLVTQMGNDKSIKCEQNLGHDTMYWYKQDSKKFLKIMFSYNNKELIINETVPNRFSPKSPDKAHLNLHINSLELGDSAVYFCASSRERQEAFFGQGTRLTVV.

The J gene is TRBJ2-5, the V gene TRBV20-1; D ambiguous. Germline CDR1 reads DFQATT; CDR2 reads SNEGSKA (reference sequence). There are 16 residues in the CDR3. Trimming took 1 base from V and 2 from J, leaving 17 bases between them. CDR3 DNA: TGCAGTGCTAGAGGAACCGGACGGGCAGGACAAGAGACCCAGTACTTC. Translating it yields CSARGTGRAGQETQYF.

The chain uses TRBV20-1 and TRBJ2-4; D is undetermined. CDR1 DFQATT and CDR2 SNEGSKA come from the germline V gene (reference sequence). This CDR3 is built from 10 residues. Written as DNA, the CDR3 is TGCAGCGCCGTCTATGGTGGTCAGTACTTC. Translated: CSAVYGGQYF.

This chain's CDR3 is CASRGHSSTDTQYF. Written as DNA, the CDR3 is TGCGCCAGCAGGGGTCATTCTAGCACAGATACGCAGTATTTT. The chain is built from TRBV5-1 and TRBJ2-3; D is unresolved. The CDR3 length is 14 residues. The V and J ends lost 5 bases and 0 bases respectively, with 10 bases between them. Per germline, CDR1 SGHRS and CDR2 YFSETQ. Variable domain in full (rest from reference TRBV5-1 and TRBJ2-3): KAGVTQTPRYLIKTRGQQVTLSCSPISGHRSVSWYQQTPGQGLQFLFEYFSETQRNKGNFPGRFSGRQFSNSRSEMNVSTLELGDSALYLCASRGHSSTDTQYFGPGTRLTVL.

This chain uses TRBV27 with TRBJ2-4; 8 nucleotides match TRBD2. CDR3 length: 13 amino acids. CDR1 and CDR2 from the germline V gene are MNHEY and SMNVEV (reference sequence). V lost 0 bases and J lost 13; bases outside the gene matches: 5. CDR3: CASSLSGTSGQYF. The CDR3 region has the DNA TGTGCCAGCAGTTTATCGGGCACTAGCGGACAGTACTTC.

J is TRBJ2-3 and V is TRBV6-2 or TRBV6-3; TRBD1 matches at 8 bases. CDR3 length equals 14 residues. Trimming took 5 bases from V and 4 from J; bases not matched to a gene: 5. Per germline, CDR1 MNHEY and CDR2 SVGEGT. CDR3 amino acids: CASSTGTGADTQYF. The CDR3 coding sequence is TGTGCCAGCAGTACGGGGACAGGCGCAGATACGCAGTATTTT.

This rearrangement joins TRBV5-1 to TRBJ2-3; D gene uncertain. Germline V gene lookup returns CDR1 SGHRS and CDR2 YFSETQ. Trimming stripped 2 bases from V and 3 bases from J, with 13 bases between. The CDR3 consists of 15 residues. The CDR3 nucleotides read TGCGCCAGCAGCTTAAATAGTCCGAGAACAGATACGCAGTATTTT. This gives the protein CASSLNSPRTDTQYF.

V usage is TRBV20-1 and J usage is TRBJ2-5; 7 nucleotides line up with TRBD2. The closer fit of TRBJ2-7 to the DNA end suggests the J call may be wrong. The CDR3 length is 14 residues. CDR1 and CDR2 (germline): DFQATT, SNEGSKA (reference sequence). The CDR3 sequence is CSASRAGLLGEQYF. The CDR3, as DNA: TGCAGTGCTAGCCGAGCGGGACTCCTTGGCGAGCAGTACTTC.

The chain joins TRBV27 to TRBJ2-3; no firm D call. Per the germline V gene, CDR1 is MNHEY and CDR2 is SMNVEV (reference sequence). This CDR3 is 11 amino acids long. V dropped 10 bases and J dropped 2 bases, with 7 bases sitting between them. The CDR3 DNA sequence: TGTGCCACAGCCCTCACAGATACGCAGTATTTT. It translates to CATALTDTQYF.

In its sample, this clonotype was seen a few times. This chain uses TRBV20-1 with TRBJ2-7, with D unclear. The CDR3 length is 12 residues. Germline CDR1 reads DFQATT; CDR2 reads SNEGSKA (reference sequence). Trimming left V 5 bases short and J 3 bases short, with 11 bases between. The chain's CDR3 is CSASSVGYEQYF. The CDR3 region has the DNA TGCAGTGCTTCGTCTGTGGGCTACGAGCAGTACTTC.

Here the CDR3 DNA reads TGTGCCAGCAGACCTGAGGGTTACACTGAAGCTTTCTTT. Its protein product is CASRPEGYTEAFF. The chain recombines TRBV7-9 with TRBJ1-1; no firm D call. V dropped 6 bases and J dropped 3 bases, with 11 bases sitting between them. Germline V CDR1 and CDR2: SEHNR, FQNEAQ (reference sequence). This CDR3 comprises 13 residues.

This clonotype was recorded a few times. V usage is TRBV7-9 and J usage is TRBJ2-1, with TRBD2 matching over 12 bases. The CDR3 runs to 16 residues. The trim removed 2 bases at V and 9 bases at J, leaving 8 bases unmatched. The germline gives CDR1 SEHNR, CDR2 FQNEAQ (reference sequence). DNA of the CDR3: TGTGCCAGCAGCTTACCCGGGACTAGCGGGCTCAGTGAGCAGTTCTTC. As protein: CASSLPGTSGLSEQFF.

This clonotype was seen at least ten times. A read error may explain this, as a much larger clone is one base away. The V gene is TRBV12-3 or TRBV12-4, the J gene TRBJ2-1; TRBD1 is a possible D gene (6 bases). V gave up 7 bases and J gave up 5 bases, with 12 bases separating them. The CDR3 contains 13 residues. The CDR3 nucleotides are TGTGCCAGCACATGGGGGCAGAACAATGAGCAGTTCTTC. This sequence encodes CASTWGQNNEQFF.

The chain employs TRBV6-2 or TRBV6-3 and TRBJ2-1; TRBD2 aligns across 8 bases. This CDR3 comprises 12 residues. Germline V CDR1 and CDR2: MNHEY, SVGEGT. The CDR3 nucleotides read TGTGCAGCCGGGCTAGCGGGCAATGAGCAGTTCTTC. Encoded protein: CAAGLAGNEQFF.

The chain employs TRBV7-2 and TRBJ2-2; 7 positions match TRBD1. The CDR3 consists of 15 residues. Germline V gene lookup returns CDR1 SGHTA and CDR2 FQGNSA. Germline trimming cut 5 bases from V and 3 bases from J; bases unmatched to any gene: 6. The CDR3 is CASSRRTGYTGELFF. CDR3 DNA sequence: TGTGCCAGCAGCCGGCGGACAGGATACACCGGGGAGCTGTTTTTT.

In its sample, this clonotype was seen a few times. V gene TRBV12-3 or TRBV12-4 combines with J gene TRBJ1-2, with D possibly matching TRBD1 (5 bases). CDR3 length: 14 residues. V was cut by 7 bases and J by 0 bases, with 12 bases left in between. The CDR3 protein is CASTRGGSNYGYTF. The DNA of the CDR3 is TGTGCCAGCACCCGGGGGGGTTCTAACTATGGCTACACCTTC.

The CDR3 region has the DNA TGCGCCAGCAGCCACGGGACAGATACCCACAATGAGCAGTTCTTC. The encoded protein is CASSHGTDTHNEQFF. The chain carries TRBV5-1 and TRBJ2-1, with TRBD1 matching over 7 bases. Germline V gives CDR1 SGHRS, CDR2 YFSETQ. This CDR3 comprises 15 residues. V lost 4 bases, J lost 5 bases, and 9 bases stayed unmatched. Looking up the rest from reference TRBV5-1 and TRBJ2-1 gives the full variable domain: KAGVTQTPRYLIKTRGQQVTLSCSPISGHRSVSWYQQTPGQGLQFLFEYFSETQRNKGNFPGRFSGRQFSNSRSEMNVSTLELGDSALYLCASSHGTDTHNEQFFGPGTRLTVL.

The chain links TRBV4-3 to TRBJ1-5, with 7 bases matching TRBD1. V was pared by 2 bases and J by 5 bases, with 6 bases of the junction left unmatched. Looked up from germline, CDR1 is LGHNA and CDR2 is YSLEER. This CDR3 is 15 amino acids long. The CDR3 loop reads CASSQSTGSDQPQHF. The CDR3 nucleotides are TGCGCCAGCAGCCAATCGACAGGGTCCGATCAGCCCCAGCATTTT.

This clonotype was observed a handful of times. The rearrangement links TRBV10-3 to TRBJ2-7, with D tentatively TRBD1 (6 bases). Judging by the DNA end, TRBJ2-5 fits better; the J call may be wrong. CDR1 is ENHRY and CDR2 is SYGVKD in the germline V gene. The CDR3 totals 14 residues. This CDR3 reads CAIRGHPSGETQYF. CDR3 coding DNA: TGTGCCATCAGGGGACACCCCTCAGGGGAGACCCAGTACTTC.

The rearrangement uses TRBV5-1 and TRBJ2-1; TRBD1 agrees at 7 bases. V shed 4 bases, J shed 6 bases, and the junction held 10 bases outside the gene matches. The CDR3 length is 15 residues. Germline V gives CDR1 SGHRS, CDR2 YFSETQ. The CDR3 DNA follows: TGCGCCAGCAGCCGGGGACAGACCGTAGGCAATGAGCAGTTCTTC. Amino acids: CASSRGQTVGNEQFF.

The chain couples TRBV3-1 to TRBJ1-1; perhaps TRBD1 as D (5 bases). The V end was cut by 1 base, the J end by 5 bases, with 11 bases between. Germline CDR1 LGHDT, CDR2 YNNKEL (reference sequence). The CDR3 loop spans 14 amino acids. DNA of the CDR3: TGTGCCAGCAGCCAAGGGCCAGGGCGGACTGAAGCTTTCTTT. It codes for CASSQGPGRTEAFF.

About this clonotype itself: This could be a read error, since a much larger clone is one nucleotide away. The rearrangement joins TRBV7-2 to TRBJ2-1; D uncertain. Looked up from germline, CDR1 is SGHTA and CDR2 is FQGNSA. The CDR3 extends over 13 amino acids. With 1 base removed from V and 6 bases from J, the gap between germline ends came to 7 bases. The CDR3 DNA follows: TGTGCCAGCAGCTTAGAGCAGACCAATGAGCAGTTCTTC. It yields the protein CASSLEQTNEQFF.

The V and J genes are TRBV7-2 and TRBJ1-5; D is undetermined. The V end was cut by 0 bases, the J end by 7 bases, with 7 bases between. The CDR3 runs to 13 residues. Germline CDR1 is SGHTA and CDR2 is FQGNSA. CDR3 amino acids: CASSLAVGQPQHF. The CDR3 DNA sequence: TGTGCCAGCAGCTTAGCAGTGGGCCAGCCCCAGCATTTT.

CDR3 in amino acids: CASSETNWGEQPNYGYTF. CDR3 in DNA: TGTGCCAGCAGTGAAACAAACTGGGGGGAACAGCCTAACTATGGCTACACCTTC. The chain joins TRBV2 to TRBJ1-2; D perhaps matches TRBD1 (5 bases). This CDR3 spans 18 amino acids. Trimming removed 2 bases at V and 0 bases at J, with 19 bases between. Germline CDR1 SNHLY, CDR2 FYNNEI.

J is TRBJ2-1 and V is TRBV6-2 or TRBV6-3; the match to TRBD2 covers 7 bases. V trimming: 9 bases; J trimming: 1 base; junction bases outside the gene matches: 6. This CDR3 has 14 amino acids. The V gene's germline CDR1 is MNHEY and CDR2 SVGEGT. The CDR3 nucleotides are TGTGCCAGTGTCTCTAGCGGTTCCTACAATGAGCAGTTCTTC. As protein: CASVSSGSYNEQFF.